A selection of T cell receptor beta chains follows, all from one sample in a study of lymphopenia after photon versus proton radiotherapy. TCRdb's copy holds only in-frame clones and misses some; the assay was immunoSEQ multiplex PCR. The sample includes approximately 150,000 clones, approximately 90% of them seen just once. The starting material was peripheral blood, obtained from a patient treated with photon-based radiotherapy. The receptors come from a man between 45 and 60 years old with gastric cancer. Each CDR3 is given with its conserved first and last residue. D genes are given only for firm matches. Where a row states a size, it is once, few, many or the class of an expanded clone; other rows omit it.

>TRBJ1-2|16|TRBV27|-|TRBD1
TGTGCCAGCAGTTCCCTCCGGGACAGGGGGATCTATGGCTACACCTTC
CASSSLRDRGIYGYTF
>TRBJ2-5|13|TRBV18|-|-
TGTGCCAGCTCACCCCAGAGTGGAGAGACCCAGTACTTC
CASSPQSGETQYF
>TRBJ2-2|15|TRBV6-5|-|-
TGTGCCAGCAGACTTACAGGACATCAAACCCTGGAGCTGTTTTTT
CASRLTGHQTLELFF
>TRBJ2-7|12|TRBV27|-|-
TGTGCCAGCAGCTCGGACACCTACGAGCAGTACTTC
CASSSDTYEQYF
>TRBJ2-2|17|TRBV7-2|-|TRBD2
TGTGCCAGCAGAGGGGGCGGGAGGGTGGAAGGCCACGGGGAGCTGTTTTTT
CASRGGGRVEGHGELFF
>TRBJ2-7|15|TRBV19|once|TRBD1
TGTGCCAGTAGTATAAGACAGGGGAATGGCTACGAGCAGTACTTC
CASSIRQGNGYEQYF
>TRBJ2-3|14|TRBV19|-|-
TGTGCCAGTAGTATAGGGCAGGGAGCAGATACGCAGTATTTT
CASSIGQGADTQYF
>TRBJ2-5|17|TRBV4-1|-|TRBD2
TGCGCCAGCAGCCAAGACGAAGGACTAGCGGGACAAGAGACCCAGTACTTC
CASSQDEGLAGQETQYF
>TRBJ1-3|16|TRBV6-6|-|TRBD1
TGTGCCAGCAGTCAACGTACAGGGGGAGGTGGAAACACCATATATTTT
CASSQRTGGGGNTIYF
>TRBJ2-7|17|TRBV7-6|-|-
TGTGCCAGCAGCTTGCGGTACAGGGAAGTGTTTGGGCACGAGCAGTACTTC
CASSLRYREVFGHEQYF
>TRBJ2-2|15|TRBV5-8|-|-
TGTGCCAGCAGCCAGGGACTCACAGGCACCGGGGAGCTGTTTTTT
CASSQGLTGTGELFF
>TRBJ1-5|13|TRBV6-4|-|TRBD1
TGTGCCAGCAGTACAGGGGAAGGGCAGCCCCAGCATTTT
CASSTGEGQPQHF
>TRBJ1-1|14|TRBV5-1|-|TRBD1
TGCGCCAGCAGCTATACAGGGGGCAGGACTGAAGCTTTCTTT
CASSYTGGRTEAFF
>TRBJ2-5|14|TRBV5-5|-|-
TGTGCCAGCAGCTTCGGGCCAATGGGGGAGACCCAGTACTTC
CASSFGPMGETQYF
>TRBJ2-1|13|TRBV27|-|-
TGTGCCAGCAGTTTTCGAGGGTACAATGAGCAGTTCTTC
CASSFRGYNEQFF
>TRBJ1-1|13|TRBV6-4|few|-
TGTGCCAGCAGTGAAAGGGAGAACACTGAAGCTTTCTTT
CASSERENTEAFF
>TRBJ2-3|14|TRBV7-9|-|-
TGTGCCAGCAGCTTTAGCGACCACACAGATACGCAGTATTTT
CASSFSDHTDTQYF
>TRBJ1-1|13|TRBV19|-|-
TGTGCCAGTAGTACAGGGAGAGGGACTGAAGCTTTCTTT
CASSTGRGTEAFF
>TRBJ1-3|16|TRBV4-2|-|TRBD1
TGTGCCAGCAGCCTTAGACAGGGTTTCCCTGGAAACACCATATATTTT
CASSLRQGFPGNTIYF
>TRBJ2-5|13|TRBV27|-|-
TGTGCCAGCAGTTTATCTAAGCCAGAGACCCAGTACTTC
CASSLSKPETQYF
>TRBJ1-1|13|TRBV6-5|-|-
TGTGCCAGCAGTTACCGCAGGGACACTGAAGCTTTCTTT
CASSYRRDTEAFF
>TRBJ1-1|15|TRBV2|-|-
TGTGCCAGCAGTGACAGGGATAGGAGGAACACTGAAGCTTTCTTT
CASSDRDRRNTEAFF
>TRBJ1-2|13|TRBV5-4|medium-sized|TRBD1
TGTGCCAGCAGCCCAGGGGGCAACTATGGCTACACCTTC
CASSPGGNYGYTF
>TRBJ2-3|14|TRBV6-5|-|TRBD2
TGTGCCAGCAGTATCCAGCGGGACACAGATACGCAGTATTTT
CASSIQRDTDTQYF
>TRBJ2-5|12|TRBV10-3|-|TRBD2
TGTGCCATCGGGAGGGAGGCAGAGACCCAGTACTTC
CAIGREAETQYF
>TRBJ2-7|16|TRBV11-1|-|TRBD1
TGTGCCAGCAGCTTATATTCGTCGGGACAGGCTTACGAGCAGTACTTC
CASSLYSSGQAYEQYF
>TRBJ2-3|15|TRBV29-1|-|TRBD1
TGCAGCGTTGGGAGGGACAGGGTCGATACAGATACGCAGTATTTT
CSVGRDRVDTDTQYF
>TRBJ2-2|13|TRBV27|-|-
TGTGCCAGCAGCCTGGAGGGGGCCGGGGAGCTGTTTTTT
CASSLEGAGELFF
>TRBJ1-2|17|TRBV30|-|TRBD1
TGTGCCTGGAGTTCCTCCCAAGGTGGACAGGCAAACTATGGCTACACCTTC
CAWSSSQGGQANYGYTF
>TRBJ1-2|16|TRBV27|few|TRBD1
TGTGCCAGCAGCAAGACAGGGGGCGCCTCAATTTATGGCTACACCTTC
CASSKTGGASIYGYTF
>TRBJ1-5|16|TRBV2|few|-
TGTGCCAGCAGTGGGGTTTTAGGGTTGGGCAATCAGCCCCAGCATTTT
CASSGVLGLGNQPQHF
>TRBJ2-7|14|TRBV9|-|-
TGTGCCAGCAGCGTAGCGACGGGGTACTACGAGCAGTACTTC
CASSVATGYYEQYF
>TRBJ2-5|16|TRBV19|-|TRBD2
TGTGCCAGTAGTCCAAGACTAGCGGGAGGTAAAGAGACCCAGTACTTC
CASSPRLAGGKETQYF
>TRBJ2-7|15|TRBV5-1|-|TRBD2
TGCGCCAGCAGCCCCGGCGGGGGGGGACACTACGAGCAGTACTTC
CASSPGGGGHYEQYF
>TRBJ2-7|17|TRBV5-6|-|TRBD2
TGTGCCAGCAGCTCCCCGGGGTGGAGCGGGAGGCCTCGGGGGCAGTACTTC
CASSSPGWSGRPRGQYF
>TRBJ1-2|15|TRBV15|-|TRBD1
TGTGCCACCAGCCAGAGGGTCACAGGGGGCTATGGCTACACCTTC
CATSQRVTGGYGYTF
>TRBJ1-1|13|TRBV7-6|-|-
TGTGCCAGCAGCTTGCAGATGAACACTGAAGCTTTCTTT
CASSLQMNTEAFF
>TRBJ2-3|15|TRBV5-4|once|TRBD1
TGTGCCAGCAGCTCCACCGGGACAGTCACAGATACGCAGTATTTT
CASSSTGTVTDTQYF
>TRBJ2-7|14|TRBV6-5|few|TRBD1
TGTGCCAGCAGTTGGGACAGAACCTCCTACGAGCAGTACTTC
CASSWDRTSYEQYF
>TRBJ2-6|17|TRBV2|-|-
TGTGCCAGCAGTAAGGACGGGTTAGGCTCTGGGGCCAACGTCCTGACTTTC
CASSKDGLGSGANVLTF
>TRBJ2-3|17|TRBV7-2|once|-
TGTGCCAGCAGCCCAGGGGAACGGGAGGACGTCACAGATACGCAGTATTTT
CASSPGEREDVTDTQYF
>TRBJ1-2|14|TRBV30|-|TRBD1
TGTGCCTGGAGTGAAGGGACAGCTAACTATGGCTACACCTTC
CAWSEGTANYGYTF
>TRBJ1-4|15|TRBV28|-|-
TGTGCCAGCAGTTTACGTGTAGCTTCCAATGAAAAACTGTTTTTT
CASSLRVASNEKLFF
>TRBJ1-2|15|TRBV7-9|-|TRBD1
TGTGCCAGCAGCTTAATGCAGGGGGGGAACTATGGCTACACCTTC
CASSLMQGGNYGYTF
>TRBJ2-5|12|TRBV19|-|-
TGTGCCAGTAGTATTGGCGCCGAGACCCAGTACTTC
CASSIGAETQYF
>TRBJ1-3|15|TRBV19|-|TRBD1
TGTGCCAGTAGCCCCTTGGACAGGGATGGAAACACCATATATTTT
CASSPLDRDGNTIYF
>TRBJ1-2|15|TRBV5-1|-|TRBD1
TGCGCCAGCAGCCAAGGACAGGGGTTAGTTCCTGGCTACACCTTC
CASSQGQGLVPGYTF
>TRBJ2-7|16|TRBV28|-|TRBD2
TGTGCCAGCAGTCAGGGACTAGCGGGAGCGTCCTACGAGCAGTACTTC
CASSQGLAGASYEQYF
>TRBJ1-2|14|TRBV2|-|-
TGTGCCAGCGACCGGGATGGGGGGGACTATGGCTACACCTTC
CASDRDGGDYGYTF
>TRBJ2-7|13|TRBV2|few|TRBD2
TGTGCCAGGGGGGAGGGCCCCTCCTACGAGCAGTACTTC
CARGEGPSYEQYF
>TRBJ2-2|13|TRBV6-4|-|TRBD2
TGTGCCAGCAGTCCCAGGGCTGGCGGGGGGCTGTTTTTT
CASSPRAGGGLFF
>TRBJ2-7|13|TRBV10-3|-|-
TGTGCCATCAGGGGACCCCCCACTTACGAGCAGTACTTC
CAIRGPPTYEQYF
>TRBJ1-3|14|TRBV9|-|-
TGTGCCAGCAGCCGGGAGGCAGGAGGAAACACCATATATTTT
CASSREAGGNTIYF
>TRBJ2-5|14|TRBV18|-|-
TGTGCCAGCTCACCCTCGAGGACGGAAGAGACCCAGTACTTC
CASSPSRTEETQYF
>TRBJ1-1|16|TRBV6-1|-|-
TGTGCCAGCAGTGAATATAAGGGGTCGGGGAACACTGAAGCTTTCTTT
CASSEYKGSGNTEAFF
>TRBJ2-1|16|TRBV27|once|TRBD2
TGTGCCAGCACCGTCGGGACTAGCGGGAGGTACAATGAGCAGTTCTTC
CASTVGTSGRYNEQFF
>TRBJ2-7|13|TRBV5-4|-|-
TGTGCCAGCAGCCGAGGGCAGTCCTACGAGCAGTACTTC
CASSRGQSYEQYF